This entry lists 30 T cell receptor beta chains sequenced from one sample in a study of OX40 agonist ivuxolimab in advanced cancers. TCRdb keeps only in-frame clones here, not all; method: immunoSEQ multiplex PCR. Altogether 57,000 or so clones are present, 84% being singletons, with the ten largest covering over 4%. Source: CD4+ or CD8+ T cells sorted from blood, taken in a trial of the OX40 agonist ivuxolimab. All receptors come from an adult with an advanced solid tumor such as melanoma, head and neck, liver or kidney cancer.

This sequence joins TRBV4-1 and TRBJ2-3; D may be TRBD1 or TRBD2 (5 bases each). Trimming shortened V by 0 bases and J by 2 bases, and 12 bases separated the two germline ends. Germline values: CDR1 MGHRA, CDR2 YSYEKL. The CDR3 has 16 amino acids. The CDR3 sequence is CASSQDRRGPTDTQYF. CDR3 nucleotide sequence: TGCGCCAGCAGCCAAGATCGCCGGGGACCCACAGATACGCAGTATTTT.

The chain couples TRBV11-1 to TRBJ2-1; 7 bases agree with TRBD1. Germline CDR1 reads SGHAT; CDR2 reads FQDESV (reference sequence). V shed 3 bases, J shed 15 bases, and the junction held 29 bases outside the gene matches. This CDR3 has 19 amino acids. The CDR3 reads CASSLRGSGPPSYGPGGFF. The CDR3 DNA reads as TGTGCCAGCAGCTTGAGGGGAAGCGGCCCACCCTCCTACGGCCCAGGGGGGTTCTTC.

The rearrangement links TRBV19 to TRBJ1-2; 10 positions agree with TRBD1. The CDR3 runs to 18 residues. Germline-derived CDR1 and CDR2 are LNHDA and SQIVND (reference sequence). Trimming took 2 bases from V and 7 from J; bases not matched to a gene: 16. As DNA, the CDR3 is TGTGCCAGTAGTATAAGAGGGGACAGGGGACCCTCGGGCGGTGGCTACACCTTC. This encodes CASSIRGDRGPSGGGYTF.

The chain joins TRBV27 to TRBJ2-3; 13 positions agree with TRBD2. The CDR3 length is 17 residues. Germline-derived CDR1 and CDR2 are MNHEY and SMNVEV (reference sequence). V lost 6 bases to trimming and J lost 4 bases; unmatched junction nucleotides: 10. The CDR3 reads CASSHFPTSGGPDTQYF. CDR3 sequence (DNA): TGTGCCAGCAGCCACTTCCCGACTAGCGGGGGGCCAGATACGCAGTATTTT.

The chain combines TRBV9 with TRBJ2-7; 7 positions match TRBD1. V was clipped by 0 bases and J by 3 bases; unmatched bases: 6. CDR1 and CDR2 from the germline V gene are SGDLS and YYNGEE. This CDR3 spans 15 amino acids. CDR3 DNA sequence: TGTGCCAGCAGCGTAGGGGTCGGGGACAGCTACGAGCAGTACTTC. Encoded protein: CASSVGVGDSYEQYF.

Only one count was recorded for this clone. This chain links TRBV7-3 with TRBJ2-5; 13 bases match TRBD2. This CDR3 is 16 amino acids long. The junction had 8 bases not matched to a gene; V was cut back by 6 bases and J by 4 bases. Germline values: CDR1 SGHTA, CDR2 FQGTGA. CDR3 bases: TGTGCCAGCAGTTTGACTCGACTAGCGGGAGGAGAGACCCAGTACTTC. Protein sequence: CASSLTRLAGGETQYF. The full variable domain, its missing parts supplied by reference TRBV7-3 and TRBJ2-5, is GAGVSQTPSNKVTEKGKYVELRCDPISGHTALYWYRQSLGQGPEFLIYFQGTGAADDSGLPNDRFFAVRPEGSVSTLKIQRTERGDSAVYLCASSLTRLAGGETQYFGPGTRLLVL.

This clone was counted a few times. This chain links TRBV2 with TRBJ2-2, with a tentative D call TRBD2 (5 bases). Trimming removed 6 bases at V and 1 base at J, with 15 bases between. Germline CDR1 and CDR2: SNHLY and FYNNEI. The CDR3 has 16 amino acids. The CDR3, as DNA: TGTGCCAGCAGCCCAACAGCGGTTGGGAACACCGGGGAGCTGTTTTTT. Its translation: CASSPTAVGNTGELFF.

V usage is TRBV5-6 and J usage is TRBJ1-3; no firm D call. The V end was cut by 1 base, the J end by 4 bases, with 12 bases between. CDR3 length: 15 amino acids. The germline V gene has CDR1 SGHDT and CDR2 YYEEEE. The CDR3 protein is CASSLRLARGNTIYF. Here the CDR3 DNA reads TGTGCCAGCAGCTTGCGCTTGGCACGCGGAAACACCATATATTTT.

The J gene is TRBJ2-1, the V gene TRBV28; D is uncertain. The CDR3 runs to 15 residues. V was cut by 3 bases and J by 5 bases, with 14 bases left in between. CDR1 and CDR2 (germline): MDHEN, SYDVKM. CDR3: CASSFRLYLHNEQFF. The CDR3 DNA reads as TGTGCCAGCAGTTTCAGGCTGTATCTCCACAATGAGCAGTTCTTC.

The chain is built from TRBV10-2 and TRBJ1-1; D ambiguous. Germline V gene data show CDR1 as WSHSY and CDR2 as SAAADI. V dropped 5 bases and J dropped 0 bases, with 13 bases sitting between them. CDR3 length: 15 amino acids. CDR3 loop: CASSHREGLNTEAFF. The CDR3 nucleotides read TGCGCCAGCAGTCATAGGGAAGGCCTGAACACTGAAGCTTTCTTT.

The rearrangement joins TRBV18 to TRBJ2-1; 10 nucleotides line up with TRBD2. The CDR3 is 15 amino acids. Trimming at V came to 3 bases and at J to 3 bases, leaving 2 bases not matched to a gene. The germline V gene has CDR1 KGHSH and CDR2 LQKENI. CDR3 region: CASSPGLARYNEQFF. The CDR3 nucleotides read TGTGCCAGCTCACCGGGACTAGCGCGCTACAATGAGCAGTTCTTC.

This clone was observed once. The chain joins TRBV5-1 to TRBJ1-2, with D unresolved. The length of the CDR3 is 14 residues. Between the trimmed V and J ends, which lost 0 bases and 3 bases, there was a span of 9 bases. Germline CDR1 and CDR2: SGHRS and YFSETQ. The CDR3 protein is CASSLGGADYGYTF. Here the CDR3 DNA reads TGCGCCAGCAGCTTGGGAGGTGCGGACTATGGCTACACCTTC.

This chain uses TRBV15 with TRBJ2-7, with 8 bases that match TRBD1. The germline V gene has CDR1 LNHNV and CDR2 YYDKDF (reference sequence). The CDR3 length is 15 residues. V dropped 1 base and J dropped 4; count of bases not matched to a gene: 6. The CDR3 protein is CATSRADRGSYEQYF. CDR3 DNA: TGTGCCACCAGCAGAGCTGACAGGGGTTCTTACGAGCAGTACTTC. Filled out from reference TRBV15 and TRBJ2-7, the complete variable domain reads DAMVIQNPRYQVTQFGKPVTLSCSQTLNHNVMYWYQQKSSQAPKLLFHYYDKDFNNEADTPDNFQSRRPNTSFCFLDIRSPGLGDTAMYLCATSRADRGSYEQYFGPGTRLTVT.

The gene calls are TRBV29-1 and TRBJ1-2; unclear D gene. V dropped 1 base and J dropped 2 bases, with 8 bases sitting between them. The CDR3 consists of 13 residues. Germline values: CDR1 SQVTM, CDR2 ANQGSEA. CDR3 nucleotide sequence: TGCAGCGTTGAAGCGACATTGAACTATGGCTACACCTTC. This translates into CSVEATLNYGYTF.

Regarding this clone: The junction departs from germline at one end; a sequencing error may be responsible. The CDR3 is CARRKTRTGGITGELFF. Here the CDR3 DNA reads TGTGCCCGCAGAAAAACCCGGACAGGGGGCATCACCGGGGAGCTGTTTTTT. This chain joins TRBV28 and TRBJ2-2; 11 bases map to TRBD1. This CDR3 has 17 residues. The V gene's germline CDR1 is MDHEN and CDR2 SYDVKM.

The chain is built from TRBV6-1 and TRBJ2-1; tentative D call: TRBD1 (6 bases). There are 13 residues in the CDR3. Germline CDR1 reads MNHNS; CDR2 reads SASEGT. Trimming shortened V by 4 bases and J by 9 bases, and 13 bases separated the two germline ends. CDR3 bases: TGTGCCAGCAGTGTTGAATTAGGGGGTGAGCAGTTCTTC. It translates to CASSVELGGEQFF.

The V gene is TRBV18, the J gene TRBJ1-6, with a tentative D call TRBD1 (6 bases). Germline assignment: CDR1 KGHSH and CDR2 LQKENI. The CDR3 spans 15 residues. V was clipped by 5 bases and J by 4 bases, with 12 bases between them. CDR3 in amino acids: CASSARDTYNSPLHF. CDR3 nucleotide sequence: TGTGCCAGCTCAGCCCGGGACACTTATAATTCACCCCTCCACTTT.

This clone was seen a single time. V gene TRBV27 combines with J gene TRBJ2-3; D remains unclear. The V and J ends lost 6 bases and 6 bases respectively, with 16 bases between them. The CDR3 spans 14 residues. Germline V gene sequence: CDR1 MNHEY, CDR2 SMNVEV (reference sequence). CDR3: CASSPRSATDTQYF. Here the CDR3 DNA reads TGTGCCAGCAGCCCCCGGTCGGCGACGGATACGCAGTATTTT.

A few counts support this clone. The V gene is TRBV28, the J gene TRBJ1-5; D is perhaps TRBD1 (5 bases). With 7 bases removed from V and 5 bases from J, the gap between germline ends came to 12 bases. The CDR3 is 13 residues long. The germline CDR1 and CDR2 sequences are MDHEN and SYDVKM. CDR3 nucleotides: TGTGCCAGCAATCGGGGCCGCTATCAGCCCCAGCATTTT. It specifies CASNRGRYQPQHF.

DNA of the CDR3: TGTGCCAGTAGTGAACCCGGGACGATGAACACTGAAGCTTTCTTT. This encodes CASSEPGTMNTEAFF. This chain uses TRBV19 with TRBJ1-1; possibly TRBD1 for D (5 bases). Germline CDR1 is LNHDA and CDR2 is SQIVND (reference sequence). Between the trimmed V and J ends, which lost 5 bases and 0 bases, there was a span of 13 bases. This CDR3 comprises 15 residues.

The rearrangement links TRBV6-5 to TRBJ2-5, with a tentative D call TRBD2 (6 bases). The V gene lost 7 bases and the J gene lost 4 bases, with 13 bases spanning the gap. This CDR3 has 13 amino acids. Germline CDR1 is MNHEY and CDR2 is SVGAGI. The CDR3, as DNA: TGTGCCAGCAAACAGACGGGGGTAGAGACCCAGTACTTC. Its protein is CASKQTGVETQYF.

This chain links TRBV5-5 with TRBJ2-2; tentative D call: TRBD1 (6 bases). This CDR3 comprises 15 residues. V was clipped by 3 bases and J by 1 base, with 10 bases between them. Per the germline V gene, CDR1 is SGHKS and CDR2 is YYEKEE (reference sequence). The CDR3, as DNA: TGTGCCAGCAGCTCGATCAGGGGGAACACCGGGGAGCTGTTTTTT. Its protein is CASSSIRGNTGELFF. Based on the CDR3 plus reference TRBV5-5 and TRBJ2-2, the full variable domain is DAGVTQSPTHLIKTRGQQVTLRCSPISGHKSVSWYQQVLGQGPQFIFQYYEKEERGRGNFPDRFSARQFPNYSSELNVNALLLGDSALYLCASSSIRGNTGELFFGEGSRLTVL.

This chain connects TRBV10-1 to TRBJ2-3; D ambiguous. CDR1 is WNHNN and CDR2 is SYGVQD in the germline V gene (reference sequence). This CDR3 comprises 15 residues. V was pared by 4 bases and J by 13 bases, with 24 bases between. The CDR3 DNA reads as TGCGCCAGCAGTGGGTTGGGGATAACTCCCCTACGCAAGTATTTT. This sequence encodes CASSGLGITPLRKYF.

The rearrangement uses TRBV7-2 and TRBJ1-5; a possible D gene is TRBD1 (5 bases). V was pared by 5 bases and J by 3 bases, with 11 bases between. This CDR3 has 14 residues. From germline, CDR1 is SGHTA and CDR2 FQGNSA. The CDR3 sequence: CASSAGEANQPQHF. Here the CDR3 DNA reads TGTGCCAGCAGCGCGGGGGAGGCCAATCAGCCCCAGCATTTT.

The count of this clone is one. This chain uses TRBV18 with TRBJ2-7; maybe TRBD2 (5 bases). CDR1 and CDR2 (germline): KGHSH, LQKENI. The CDR3 spans 16 residues. The V end lost 4 bases, the J end lost 0 bases, and 16 bases lay between the germline ends. The chain's CDR3 is CASSLLTTGISYEQYF. In DNA form, the CDR3 reads TGTGCCAGCTCACTTTTGACGACGGGGATCTCCTACGAGCAGTACTTC.

V gene TRBV10-3 combines with J gene TRBJ2-5; D not certain. The CDR3 runs 12 residues. Trimming cost V 3 bases and J 5 bases, with 7 bases left between them. The germline V gene has CDR1 ENHRY and CDR2 SYGVKD. The chain's CDR3 is CAISERAETQYF. CDR3 bases: TGTGCCATCAGTGAAAGGGCTGAGACCCAGTACTTC.

The chain links TRBV29-1 to TRBJ1-2, with D possibly being TRBD1 (5 bases). Germline values: CDR1 SQVTM, CDR2 ANQGSEA. Trimming took off 5 bases at V and 3 bases at J, with 13 bases between the two ends. The CDR3 covers 13 residues. The CDR3 sequence is CSVSGASDYGYTF. DNA of the CDR3: TGCAGCGTTTCCGGGGCCTCGGACTATGGCTACACCTTC.

The CDR3 sequence is CASSASGPLGHEQYF. CDR3 nucleotides: TGCGCCAGCAGCGCCTCCGGGCCCCTTGGTCACGAGCAGTACTTC. The rearrangement links TRBV5-1 to TRBJ2-7; no definite D call. Germline values: CDR1 SGHRS, CDR2 YFSETQ. CDR3 length: 15 residues. Trimming pared 4 bases from V and 5 bases from J, leaving 19 bases between.

The V call is TRBV5-1, the J call TRBJ1-2; D is undetermined. V was clipped by 1 base and J by 8 bases, with 24 bases between them. CDR3 size: 17 residues. Germline values: CDR1 SGHRS, CDR2 YFSETQ. CDR3 sequence (DNA): TGCGCCAGCAGCTTGCAGCCGTCCGGGCCCCAGACAATCGGCTACACCTTC. It encodes CASSLQPSGPQTIGYTF.

The rearrangement links TRBV2 to TRBJ2-7; D could derive from TRBD1 or TRBD2 (5 bases each). There are 15 residues in the CDR3. Per the germline V gene, CDR1 is SNHLY and CDR2 is FYNNEI. V was shortened by 5 bases and J by 7 bases, with 21 bases between the two germline ends. The CDR3 DNA reads TGTGCCAGCAGTCTGACCGGGACCCTTATACTGGAGCAGTACTTC. The encoded protein is CASSLTGTLILEQYF.